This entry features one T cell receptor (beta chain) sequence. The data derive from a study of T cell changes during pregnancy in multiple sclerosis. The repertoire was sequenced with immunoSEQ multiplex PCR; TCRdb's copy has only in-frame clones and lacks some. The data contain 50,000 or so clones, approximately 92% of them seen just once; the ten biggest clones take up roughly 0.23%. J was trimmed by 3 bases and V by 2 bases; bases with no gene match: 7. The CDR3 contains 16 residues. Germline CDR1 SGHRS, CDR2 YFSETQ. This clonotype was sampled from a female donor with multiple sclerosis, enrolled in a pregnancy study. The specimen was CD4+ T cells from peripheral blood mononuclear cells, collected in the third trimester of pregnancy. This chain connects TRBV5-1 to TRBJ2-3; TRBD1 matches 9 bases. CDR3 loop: CASSFSGTGITDTQYF. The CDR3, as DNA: TGCGCCAGCAGCTTTTCCGGGACAGGGATAACAGATACGCAGTATTTT.